This TCR beta chain was sequenced during a study of CD8+CD57+ T cells in acquired aplastic anemia. V was trimmed by 10 bases and J by 1 base, leaving 13 bases between them. This CDR3 is built from 13 residues. Germline CDR1 reads WNHNN; CDR2 reads SYGVQD (reference sequence). Investigators profiled TCR beta VDJ and CDR3 from genomic DNA template. Each CDR3 protein is one row after TCRdb ran MiXCR on the reads. The repertoire consists of a few hundred thousand distinct CDR3 sequences, with approximately 35% occurring once and the leading ten covering roughly 1.1%. The specimen sequenced was sorted CD4+, CD8+, or CD8+CD57+ T cells (not recorded which) from PBMCs. The clonotype originates from a human donor in good health, serving as a control. This chain joins TRBV10-1 and TRBJ2-5; tentatively, D is TRBD1 (6 bases). CDR3 nucleotides: TGCGCCACCAGGACAGCGCTCCAAGAGACCCAGTACTTC. Protein product: CATRTALQETQYF.